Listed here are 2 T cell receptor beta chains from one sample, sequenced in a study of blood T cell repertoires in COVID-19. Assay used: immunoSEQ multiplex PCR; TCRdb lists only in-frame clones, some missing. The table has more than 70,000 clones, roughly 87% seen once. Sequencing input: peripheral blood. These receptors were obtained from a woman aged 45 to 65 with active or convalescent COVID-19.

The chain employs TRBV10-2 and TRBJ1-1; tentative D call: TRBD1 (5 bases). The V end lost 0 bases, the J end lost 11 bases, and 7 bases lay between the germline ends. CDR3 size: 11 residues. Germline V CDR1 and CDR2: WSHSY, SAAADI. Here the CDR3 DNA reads TGCGCCAGCAGTGAGTCCAGGGCGGCTTTCTTT. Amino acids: CASSESRAAFF.

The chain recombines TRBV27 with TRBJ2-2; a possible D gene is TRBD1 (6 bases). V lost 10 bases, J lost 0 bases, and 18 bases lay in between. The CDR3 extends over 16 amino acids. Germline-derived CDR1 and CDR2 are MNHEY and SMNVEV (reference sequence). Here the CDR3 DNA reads TGTGCCACCACTTATGGTCAGGGGTCGAACACCGGGGAGCTGTTTTTT. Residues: CATTYGQGSNTGELFF.